This T cell receptor (beta chain) was captured in a study of blood T cell repertoires in COVID-19. TCRdb's copy holds only in-frame clones and misses some; the assay was immunoSEQ multiplex PCR. In the table there are over 200,000 clones, around 90% of which are singletons. The receptor comes from a woman aged 18 to 35 who had recovered from COVID-19. The sample was peripheral blood.

Written as DNA, the CDR3 is TGTGCCAGCAGCAAAAGGGAAGGAGGGAACCTCTCCTACAATGAGCAGTTCTTC. This translates into CASSKREGGNLSYNEQFF. The V gene is TRBV21-1, the J gene TRBJ2-1; TRBD2, the table's D call, was not compared with the DNA. TRBV21-1 is reported as a pseudogene. CDR3 length: 18 residues.